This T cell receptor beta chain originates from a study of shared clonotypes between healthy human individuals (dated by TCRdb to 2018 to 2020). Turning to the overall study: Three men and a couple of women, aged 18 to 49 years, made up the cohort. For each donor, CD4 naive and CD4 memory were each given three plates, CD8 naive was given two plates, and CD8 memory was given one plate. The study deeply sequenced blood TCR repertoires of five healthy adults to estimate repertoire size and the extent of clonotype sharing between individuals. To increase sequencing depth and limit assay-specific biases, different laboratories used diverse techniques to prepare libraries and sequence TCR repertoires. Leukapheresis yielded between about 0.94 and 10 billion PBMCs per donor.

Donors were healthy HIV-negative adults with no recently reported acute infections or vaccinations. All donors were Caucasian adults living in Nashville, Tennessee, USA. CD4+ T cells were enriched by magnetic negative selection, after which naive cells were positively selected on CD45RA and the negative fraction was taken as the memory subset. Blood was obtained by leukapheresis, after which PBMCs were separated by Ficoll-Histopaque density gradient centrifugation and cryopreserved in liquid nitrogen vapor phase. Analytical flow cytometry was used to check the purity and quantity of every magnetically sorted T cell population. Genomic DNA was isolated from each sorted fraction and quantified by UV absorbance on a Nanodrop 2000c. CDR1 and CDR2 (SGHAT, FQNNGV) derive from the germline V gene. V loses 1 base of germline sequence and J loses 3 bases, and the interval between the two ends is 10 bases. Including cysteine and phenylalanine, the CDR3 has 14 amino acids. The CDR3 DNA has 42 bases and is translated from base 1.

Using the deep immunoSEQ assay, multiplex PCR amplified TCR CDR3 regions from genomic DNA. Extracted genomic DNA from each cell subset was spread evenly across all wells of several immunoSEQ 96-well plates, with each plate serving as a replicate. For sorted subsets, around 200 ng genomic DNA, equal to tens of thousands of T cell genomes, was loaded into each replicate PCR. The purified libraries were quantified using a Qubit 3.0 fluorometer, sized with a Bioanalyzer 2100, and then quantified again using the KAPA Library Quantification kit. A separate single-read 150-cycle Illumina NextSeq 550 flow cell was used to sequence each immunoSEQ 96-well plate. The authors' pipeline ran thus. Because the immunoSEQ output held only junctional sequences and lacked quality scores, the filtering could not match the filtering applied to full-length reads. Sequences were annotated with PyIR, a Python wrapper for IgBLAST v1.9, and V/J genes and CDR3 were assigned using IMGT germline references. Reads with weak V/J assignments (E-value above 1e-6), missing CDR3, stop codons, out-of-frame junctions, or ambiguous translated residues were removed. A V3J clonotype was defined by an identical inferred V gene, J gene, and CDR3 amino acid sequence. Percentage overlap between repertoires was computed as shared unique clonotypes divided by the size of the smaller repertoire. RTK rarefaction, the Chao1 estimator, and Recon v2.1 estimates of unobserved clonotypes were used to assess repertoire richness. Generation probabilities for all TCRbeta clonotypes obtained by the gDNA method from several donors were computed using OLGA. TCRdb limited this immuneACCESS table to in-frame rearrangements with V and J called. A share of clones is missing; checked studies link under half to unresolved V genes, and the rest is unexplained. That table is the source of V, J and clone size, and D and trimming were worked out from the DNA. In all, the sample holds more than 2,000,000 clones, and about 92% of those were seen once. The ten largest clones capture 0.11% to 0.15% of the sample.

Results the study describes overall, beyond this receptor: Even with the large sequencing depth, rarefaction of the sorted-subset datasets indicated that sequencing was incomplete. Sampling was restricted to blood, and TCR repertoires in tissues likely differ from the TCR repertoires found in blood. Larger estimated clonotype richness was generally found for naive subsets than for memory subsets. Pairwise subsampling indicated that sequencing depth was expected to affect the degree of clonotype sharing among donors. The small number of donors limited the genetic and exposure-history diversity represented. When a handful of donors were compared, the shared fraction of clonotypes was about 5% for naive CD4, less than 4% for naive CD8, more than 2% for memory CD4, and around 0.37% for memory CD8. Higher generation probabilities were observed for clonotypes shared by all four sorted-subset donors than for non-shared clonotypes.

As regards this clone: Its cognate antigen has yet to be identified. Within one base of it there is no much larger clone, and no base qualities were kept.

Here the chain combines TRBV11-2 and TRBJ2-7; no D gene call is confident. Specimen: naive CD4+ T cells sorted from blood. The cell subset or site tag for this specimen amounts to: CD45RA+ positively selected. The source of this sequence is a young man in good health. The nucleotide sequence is TGTGCCAGCAGCTTAGGGTCCCCGTACTACGAGCAGTACTTC. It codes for CASSLGSPYYEQYF. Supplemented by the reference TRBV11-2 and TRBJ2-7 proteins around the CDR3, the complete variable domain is EAGVAQSPRYKIIEKRQSVAFWCNPISGHATLYWYQQILGQGPKLLIQFQNNGVVDDSQLPKDRFSAERLKGVDSTLKIQPAKLEDSAVYLCASSLGSPYYEQYFGPGTRLTVT.